The TCR beta chain under discussion was sequenced for a study of T cells in Graves' hyperthyroidism and ophthalmopathy. It was RNA transcripts that yielded the amplified TCR beta CDR3 regions. In the first-round RT-PCR of the TCR CDR3, the HTBI primer set was used. TCRdb recomputed calls from the multiplex PCR reads with MiXCR, one row per CDR3 protein. Of over 500,000 distinct CDR3 sequences in the sample, 14% are singletons; the top ten hold roughly 13%. This clonotype was recorded many times. V lost 0 bases to trimming and J lost 0 bases, with 3 bases between them. CDR3 size: 13 residues. CDR1 is LGHDT, CDR2 YNNKEL, per germline (reference sequence).

The specimen sequenced was blood. The sequence was collected from a middle-aged woman with Graves' hyperthyroidism. The rearrangement links TRBV3-1 to TRBJ2-7; D remains ambiguous. The CDR3 DNA sequence: TGTGCCAGCAGCCAAGAGGGCTCCTACGAGCAGTACTTC. Its protein product is CASSQEGSYEQYF.